The 32 T cell receptor beta chains listed next were all sequenced from one sample in a study of blood T cell repertoires in COVID-19 (dated by TCRdb to between 2020 and 2021). Libraries were built with the immunoSEQ multiplex PCR assay. Imported from immuneACCESS, the table was reduced by TCRdb to in-frame sequences with V and J called. These copies leave out some clones; in studies compared against another copy, an unresolved V gene accounts for under half, and the cause of the remainder is not known. The sample has tens of thousands of clones on record, approximately 80% of them singletons. The top ten constitute around 7% of the sample. What was sequenced was peripheral blood. Receptors originate from a man between 70 and 80 years old with acute or convalescent COVID-19.

This clone was seen a single time. The chain uses TRBV29-1 and TRBJ1-2, with 8 bases aligning to TRBD1. The trim removed 0 bases at V and 7 bases at J, leaving 16 bases unmatched. The CDR3 has 17 residues. Germline-derived CDR1 and CDR2 are SQVTM and ANQGSEA. The CDR3 region is CSVEDMIGVRGQGGYTF. The CDR3 nucleotides read TGCAGCGTTGAAGATATGATTGGCGTCAGGGGGCAGGGTGGCTACACCTTC.

The rearrangement uses TRBV21-1 and TRBJ2-3; the table names TRBD2, a call not compared with the DNA. TRBV21-1 is listed as a pseudogene. The CDR3 loop spans 14 amino acids. The CDR3 sequence: CASSKRWSIDTQYF. The CDR3 region has the DNA TGTGCCAGCAGCAAAAGGTGGAGTATCGACACGCAGTATTTT.

This clone was seen a single time. The rearrangement uses TRBV7-6 and TRBJ1-6; D is unclear. The CDR3 sequence is 14 residues long. Trimming cost V 2 bases and J 8 bases, with 10 bases left between them. Germline CDR1 SGHVS, CDR2 FNYEAQ. The CDR3: CASSLQTKDSPLHF. CDR3 bases: TGTGCCAGCAGCTTACAGACAAAGGATTCACCCCTCCACTTT.

This chain joins TRBV6-5 and TRBJ1-1, with TRBD1 as a possible D gene (5 bases). Germline V gene sequence: CDR1 MNHEY, CDR2 SVGAGI. The CDR3 has 15 amino acids. Trimming removed 4 bases from V and 3 bases from J, with 15 bases in between. CDR3 amino acids: CASSSSGGMYTEAFF. The CDR3 bases are TGTGCCAGCAGTTCCTCGGGGGGAATGTACACTGAAGCTTTCTTT.

The gene calls are TRBV28 and TRBJ1-1; 9 bases map to TRBD1. V was clipped by 11 bases and J by 5 bases; unmatched bases: 6. This CDR3 is built from 12 residues. CDR1 and CDR2 (germline): MDHEN, SYDVKM. The CDR3 DNA reads TGTGCCGGACAGGGGATAAGAACTGAAGCTTTCTTT. Its translation: CAGQGIRTEAFF. Supplemented by reference TRBV28 and TRBJ1-1, the full variable domain reads DVKVTQSSRYLVKRTGEKVFLECVQDMDHENMFWYRQDPGLGLRLIYFSYDVKMKEKGDIPEGYSVSREKKERFSLILESASTNQTSMYLCAGQGIRTEAFFGQGTRLTVV.

This clone has a handful of counts. The genes are TRBV29-1 and TRBJ1-1; D is possibly TRBD1 (5 bases). Germline CDR1 SQVTM, CDR2 ANQGSEA. V gave up 7 bases and J gave up 1 base, with 16 bases separating them. This CDR3 spans 14 amino acids. The CDR3 loop is CSARTGRSNTEAFF. As DNA, the CDR3 is TGCAGCGCCAGAACAGGTAGATCGAACACTGAAGCTTTCTTT.

The J gene is TRBJ1-2, the V gene TRBV10-3; 9 bases fit TRBD1. Germline CDR1 ENHRY, CDR2 SYGVKD. With V trimmed by 3 bases and J by 3 bases, 5 bases remained unmatched. CDR3 length: 15 residues. CDR3 in amino acids: CAISEPRTGDYGYTF. CDR3 DNA sequence: TGTGCCATCAGTGAACCCCGGACAGGGGACTATGGCTACACCTTC.

The V and J genes are TRBV18 and TRBJ2-3, with 11 bases matching TRBD2. This CDR3 spans 18 amino acids. The germline V gene has CDR1 KGHSH and CDR2 LQKENI. The junction had 9 bases not matched to a gene; V was cut back by 3 bases and J by 1 base. DNA for the CDR3: TGTGCCAGCTCACCGTTCCCTAGCGGGAGGTCCGGCACAGATACGCAGTATTTT. Amino acids: CASSPFPSGRSGTDTQYF.

The chain has TRBV5-4 and TRBJ2-7, with a possible D match to TRBD1 (6 bases). This CDR3 is 15 amino acids long. V was trimmed by 4 bases and J by 1 base, leaving 15 bases between them. The germline CDR1 and CDR2 sequences are SGHNT and YYREEE (reference sequence). The CDR3 is CASSRRTEVSYEQYV. The CDR3 nucleotides read TGTGCCAGCAGCCGACGGACAGAGGTTTCCTACGAGCAGTACGTC.

This clone was seen just once. The rearrangement links TRBV24-1 to TRBJ1-1; the D gene is possibly TRBD1 (5 bases). The germline V gene encodes CDR1 KGHDR and CDR2 SFDVKD. The CDR3 contains 14 residues. V lost 2 bases and J 4 bases, leaving 10 bases between the germline ends. Written as DNA, the CDR3 is TGTGCCACCAGTGATTCCCGGGGGACCACTGAAGCTTTCTTT. This translates into CATSDSRGTTEAFF.

V gene TRBV14 combines with J gene TRBJ1-1; D might be TRBD1 (6 bases). Germline CDR1 reads SGHDN; CDR2 reads FVKESK. V was shortened by 3 bases and J by 3 bases, with 14 bases between the two germline ends. The CDR3 contains 15 residues. The CDR3 protein is CASSHYRAEDTEAFF. CDR3 DNA sequence: TGTGCCAGCAGCCATTACAGGGCGGAGGACACTGAAGCTTTCTTT.

The chain has TRBV12-3 or TRBV12-4 and TRBJ1-2, with D unresolved. V was trimmed by 4 bases and J by 8 bases, leaving 8 bases between them. This CDR3 spans 11 amino acids. The CDR3 reads CASSSERGYTF. CDR3 sequence (DNA): TGTGCCAGCAGTTCAGAGAGGGGCTACACCTTC.

The chain uses TRBV19 and TRBJ1-4; no definite D call. The CDR3 runs to 14 residues. Germline V CDR1 and CDR2: LNHDA, SQIVND (reference sequence). V was clipped by 1 base and J by 8 bases, with 11 bases between them. The CDR3 nucleotides are TGTGCCAGTAGTATAGCGGGCGGAGGAGAAAAACTGTTTTTT. It yields the protein CASSIAGGGEKLFF.

The chain employs TRBV5-1 and TRBJ2-2; 10 bases are shared with TRBD1. Per germline, CDR1 SGHRS and CDR2 YFSETQ. CDR3 length: 17 amino acids. The trim removed 4 bases at V and 0 bases at J, leaving 6 bases unmatched. CDR3 coding DNA: TGCGCCAGCAGCAATTTTGGGACAGGGGCGAACACCGGGGAGCTGTTTTTT. As protein: CASSNFGTGANTGELFF.

The chain recombines TRBV24-1 with TRBJ2-5; D might be TRBD1 (6 bases). CDR3 length: 16 amino acids. CDR1 KGHDR and CDR2 SFDVKD come from the germline V gene. V lost 4 bases and J lost 3, with 17 bases in between. CDR3 DNA sequence: TGTGCCACCAGTGACCGTTCGGGACACCAGAAAGAGACCCAGTACTTC. The encoded protein is CATSDRSGHQKETQYF.

The chain recombines TRBV6-5 with TRBJ1-4; 12 nucleotides match TRBD1. The CDR3 sequence is 14 residues long. CDR1 and CDR2 (germline): MNHEY, SVGAGI. Trimming at V came to 6 bases and at J to 8 bases, leaving 4 bases not matched to a gene. Here the CDR3 DNA reads TGTGCCAGCAGGGGTGGGACAGGGGGCGAAAAACTGTTTTTT. Protein product: CASRGGTGGEKLFF.

The V call is TRBV6-5, the J call TRBJ1-5; TRBD1 matches at 7 bases. This CDR3 has 15 amino acids. V lost 5 bases, J lost 0 bases, and 4 bases stayed unmatched. Germline CDR1 MNHEY, CDR2 SVGAGI. The CDR3 loop is CASSPTGYSNQPQHF. CDR3 bases: TGTGCCAGCAGTCCGACAGGGTATAGCAATCAGCCCCAGCATTTT.

This clone was seen a handful of times. In nucleotides, the CDR3 is TGCGCCAGCAGTCTAACCTGGGGGCCCAGCTCCTACAATGAGCAGTTCTTC. It translates to CASSLTWGPSSYNEQFF. The chain employs TRBV23-1 and TRBJ2-1; D perhaps matches TRBD1 (6 bases). TRBV23-1 is placed among ORFs of uncertain function. The CDR3 is 17 residues long. V lost 4 bases, J lost 0 bases, and 16 bases lay in between.

The chain recombines TRBV7-3 with TRBJ1-3; D might be TRBD1 (5 bases). This CDR3 spans 13 amino acids. Germline loops: CDR1 SGHTA, CDR2 FQGTGA. V lost 5 bases, J lost 3 bases, and 8 bases lay in between. The CDR3: CASSRGSGNTIYF. CDR3 sequence (DNA): TGTGCCAGCAGCAGGGGTAGTGGAAACACCATATATTTT. Drawing the rest from reference TRBV7-3 and TRBJ1-3, the complete variable domain is GAGVSQTPSNKVTEKGKYVELRCDPISGHTALYWYRQSLGQGPEFLIYFQGTGAADDSGLPNDRFFAVRPEGSVSTLKIQRTERGDSAVYLCASSRGSGNTIYFGEGSWLTVV.

This chain uses TRBV19 with TRBJ1-2; D may be TRBD1 (6 bases). Trimming removed 3 bases from V and 4 bases from J, with 15 bases in between. The germline V gene encodes CDR1 LNHDA and CDR2 SQIVND (reference sequence). This CDR3 has 15 amino acids. The CDR3 DNA follows: TGTGCCAGTAGTATGGGGGCCCAGGAGAGCTATGGCTACACCTTC. Translating gives CASSMGAQESYGYTF.

V is TRBV5-1 and J is TRBJ1-2; 7 bases align to TRBD1. Germline trimming cut 3 bases from V and 3 bases from J; bases unmatched to any gene: 8. This CDR3 comprises 15 residues. The V gene's germline CDR1 is SGHRS and CDR2 YFSETQ. This chain's CDR3 is CASSSIQGQDYGYTF. The DNA for the CDR3 is TGCGCCAGCAGCTCTATACAGGGGCAGGACTATGGCTACACCTTC.

The chain's CDR3 is CSVENIGAAQYF. The DNA of the CDR3 is TGCAGCGTTGAAAACATAGGAGCGGCCCAGTACTTC. The rearrangement joins TRBV29-1 to TRBJ2-5; the D gene is possibly TRBD2 (5 bases). Trimming stripped 2 bases from V and 9 bases from J, with 13 bases between. The CDR3 has 12 amino acids. The V gene's germline CDR1 is SQVTM and CDR2 ANQGSEA.

This chain links TRBV10-2 with TRBJ1-5, with D maybe TRBD1 (5 bases). V gave up 6 bases and J gave up 4 bases, with 13 bases separating them. Germline CDR1 WSHSY, CDR2 SAAADI. The CDR3 is 14 amino acids. CDR3 amino acids: CASSLGGFNQPQHF. The CDR3 bases are TGCGCCAGCAGCCTGGGGGGTTTTAATCAGCCCCAGCATTTT.

The chain combines TRBV5-1 with TRBJ2-3; D is perhaps TRBD2 (6 bases). With 3 bases removed from V and 2 bases from J, the gap between germline ends came to 10 bases. The CDR3 spans 14 residues. Germline assignment: CDR1 SGHRS and CDR2 YFSETQ. The CDR3 DNA reads TGCGCCAGCAGCTGGTCGCGGGACACAGATACGCAGTATTTT. Translated: CASSWSRDTDTQYF. The full variable domain, its missing parts supplied by reference TRBV5-1 and TRBJ2-3, is KAGVTQTPRYLIKTRGQQVTLSCSPISGHRSVSWYQQTPGQGLQFLFEYFSETQRNKGNFPGRFSGRQFSNSRSEMNVSTLELGDSALYLCASSWSRDTDTQYFGPGTRLTVL.

This clone was seen a single time. The rearrangement links TRBV19 to TRBJ2-3; 8 nucleotides agree with TRBD1. The CDR3 loop spans 15 amino acids. Trimming removed 4 bases from V and 2 bases from J; junction bases left unmatched: 5. In germline, CDR1 is LNHDA, CDR2 SQIVND (reference sequence). CDR3 in amino acids: CASSTGQAITDTQYF. In DNA form, the CDR3 reads TGTGCCAGTAGTACGGGACAGGCGATCACAGATACGCAGTATTTT.

This clone came up a few times. The chain has TRBV3-1 (or the pseudogene TRBV3-2) and TRBJ2-2; TRBD1 matches 10 bases. V gave up 0 bases and J gave up 4 bases; unmatched junction bases: 2. The CDR3 totals 16 residues. The germline gives CDR1 LGHDT, CDR2 YNNKEL (reference sequence). The CDR3 reads CASSQDRTGGTGELFF. CDR3 bases: TGTGCCAGCAGCCAAGATAGGACAGGGGGCACCGGGGAGCTGTTTTTT.

This rearrangement joins TRBV2 to TRBJ2-7; 9 bases are shared with TRBD1. CDR1 and CDR2 from the germline V gene are SNHLY and FYNNEI. The CDR3 length is 14 residues. J lost 4 bases, V lost 1 base, and 2 bases had no gene match. CDR3 bases: TGTGCCAGCAGTGAAGGGACAGGGGATTACGAGCAGTACTTC. This codes for CASSEGTGDYEQYF. The full variable domain, in which reference TRBV2 and TRBJ2-7 provide the parts outside the CDR3, is EPEVTQTPSHQVTQMGQEVILRCVPISNHLYFYWYRQILGQKVEFLVSFYNNEISEKSEIFDDQFSVERPDGSNFTLKIRSTKLEDSAMYFCASSEGTGDYEQYFGPGTRLTVT.

The chain couples TRBV27 to TRBJ2-7, with 10 bases identical to TRBD1. Germline CDR1 reads MNHEY; CDR2 reads SMNVEV (reference sequence). This CDR3 has 14 residues. Unmatched junction bases numbered 3, after V lost 5 bases and J lost 2 bases. CDR3 region: CASSHDRGPYEQYV. CDR3 nucleotide sequence: TGTGCCAGCAGTCACGACAGGGGGCCCTACGAGCAGTACGTC.

The chain couples TRBV5-1 to TRBJ2-7, with 9 bases identical to TRBD1. CDR3 length equals 14 residues. J lost 1 base, V lost 5 bases, and 4 bases had no gene match. Germline V gene data show CDR1 as SGHRS and CDR2 as YFSETQ. The CDR3 is CASSYDRGSYEQYV. In DNA, the CDR3 is TGCGCCAGCAGTTATGACAGGGGGTCCTACGAGCAGTACGTC.

The rearrangement uses TRBV6-1 and TRBJ2-7; TRBD2 aligns across 8 bases. This CDR3 region has 16 residues. Germline trimming cut 3 bases from V and 7 bases from J; bases unmatched to any gene: 14. Germline V CDR1 and CDR2: MNHNS, SASEGT. The CDR3: CASSEPGTRGLREQYF. CDR3 nucleotide sequence: TGTGCCAGCAGTGAGCCGGGGACTAGAGGTTTGCGGGAGCAGTACTTC.

V usage is TRBV28 and J usage is TRBJ1-6; 11 bases match TRBD1. CDR1 is MDHEN, CDR2 SYDVKM, per germline. Trimming took 7 bases from V and 7 from J; bases not matched to a gene: 6. The CDR3 is made up of 15 amino acids. In DNA, the CDR3 is TGTGCCAGCACCTCGGACAGGGGGCTGAATTCACCCCTCCACTTT. Its protein product is CASTSDRGLNSPLHF.

This sequence joins TRBV18 and TRBJ1-1; 8 bases align to TRBD1. This CDR3 region has 15 residues. Germline V gene lookup returns CDR1 KGHSH and CDR2 LQKENI. The V gene end was trimmed by 3 bases and the J gene end by 0 bases; junction bases not matched to a gene: 3. This chain's CDR3 is CASSPQGALNTEAFF. DNA for the CDR3: TGTGCCAGCTCACCCCAGGGGGCCTTGAACACTGAAGCTTTCTTT.